The 27 T cell receptor beta chains presented below share a single source sample, sequenced in a study of OX40 agonist ivuxolimab in advanced cancers. Generated by immunoSEQ multiplex PCR, the TCRdb table keeps only in-frame clones and is missing some. The sample has more than 95,000 clones, 85% to 95% seen once. The sequences come from CD4+ or CD8+ T cells sorted from blood, collected in a trial of the OX40 agonist ivuxolimab. Source of these receptors: an adult with an advanced solid tumor such as melanoma, head and neck, liver or kidney cancer.

The gene calls are TRBV7-8 and TRBJ1-4, with D perhaps matching TRBD1 (5 bases). This CDR3 region has 14 residues. V dropped 3 bases and J dropped 6 bases, with 11 bases sitting between them. CDR1 SGHVS and CDR2 FQNEAQ come from the germline V gene. This CDR3 is CASSLLGEDEKLFF. CDR3 nucleotides: TGTGCCAGCAGCTTGTTGGGGGAGGATGAAAAACTGTTTTTT.

This clone was picked up one time. This chain joins TRBV6-5 and TRBJ2-3; D gene unclear. Looked up from germline, CDR1 is MNHEY and CDR2 is SVGAGI. This CDR3 is 14 amino acids long. V was shortened by 0 bases and J by 2 bases, with 6 bases between the two germline ends. CDR3 residues: CASSYSENTDTQYF. CDR3 DNA sequence: TGTGCCAGCAGTTACTCGGAGAACACAGATACGCAGTATTTT.

The chain has TRBV29-1 and TRBJ1-5, with D possibly TRBD1 on 5 matching bases. The CDR3 runs to 17 residues. CDR1 and CDR2 (germline): SQVTM, ANQGSEA. Trimming took 4 bases from V and 0 from J, leaving 19 bases between them. The CDR3 here is CSVVYPTGDNSNQPQHF. The CDR3 DNA reads as TGCAGCGTTGTGTACCCTACAGGAGACAATAGCAATCAGCCCCAGCATTTT.

The rearrangement links TRBV11-2 to TRBJ2-1; 15 nucleotides align to TRBD2. V shed 4 bases, J shed 4 bases, and the junction held 11 bases outside the gene matches. This CDR3 is 19 amino acids long. Germline V gene lookup returns CDR1 SGHAT and CDR2 FQNNGV. The CDR3 coding sequence is TGTGCCAGCAGCTCCGACATGGGACTAGCGGGAGGACTGTACAATGAGCAGTTCTTC. Translated: CASSSDMGLAGGLYNEQFF.

The chain combines TRBV19 with TRBJ1-5, with TRBD1 as a possible D gene (5 bases). V dropped 3 bases and J dropped 6 bases, with 15 bases sitting between them. The V gene's germline CDR1 is LNHDA and CDR2 SQIVND (reference sequence). This CDR3 has 15 amino acids. The CDR3 DNA reads TGTGCCAGTAGTATCGGGCAGGGAGGGAGTCAGCCCCAGCATTTT. It yields the protein CASSIGQGGSQPQHF.

This chain joins TRBV2 and TRBJ1-1; 10 nucleotides match TRBD1. This CDR3 region has 17 residues. V shed 6 bases, J shed 5 bases, and the junction held 15 bases outside the gene matches. CDR1 and CDR2 (germline): SNHLY, FYNNEI. The CDR3 sequence: CASRGQGWEGLSTEAFF. CDR3 nucleotide sequence: TGTGCCAGCAGGGGACAGGGGTGGGAGGGGCTGAGTACTGAAGCTTTCTTT.

The V and J genes are TRBV28 and TRBJ2-4; D unclear. The CDR3 loop spans 19 amino acids. CDR1 MDHEN and CDR2 SYDVKM come from the germline V gene. The V gene lost 1 base and the J gene lost 2 bases, with 21 bases spanning the gap. CDR3: CASSLFGRLGRKTKNIQYF. The DNA for the CDR3 is TGTGCCAGCAGTTTATTTGGGCGCTTAGGACGGAAGACCAAAAACATTCAGTACTTC.

V gene TRBV6-6 combines with J gene TRBJ2-2, with unresolved D. Germline CDR1 reads MNHNY; CDR2 reads SVGAGI (reference sequence). V was shortened by 4 bases and J by 8 bases, with 14 bases between the two germline ends. The CDR3 has 14 amino acids. The CDR3 nucleotides are TGTGCCAGCAGTTTCTGGACCCCCCCGGGGGAGCTGTTTTTT. It translates to CASSFWTPPGELFF.

The chain uses TRBV6-5 and TRBJ2-7, with D tentatively TRBD2 (5 bases). CDR1 is MNHEY and CDR2 is SVGAGI in the germline V gene. The CDR3 has 14 amino acids. Trimming took 0 bases from V and 7 from J, leaving 13 bases between them. Here the CDR3 reads CASSYSTGKKEQYF. As DNA, the CDR3 is TGTGCCAGCAGTTACTCGACCGGGAAGAAAGAGCAGTACTTC.

This clone occurred once. V is TRBV5-1 and J is TRBJ1-1; D gene unclear. Germline loops: CDR1 SGHRS, CDR2 YFSETQ. Trimming removed 5 bases at V and 3 bases at J, with 17 bases between. This CDR3 has 15 amino acids. CDR3 protein: CASSPVDSAYTEAFF. CDR3 nucleotide sequence: TGCGCCAGCAGTCCGGTCGACTCAGCTTACACTGAAGCTTTCTTT.

The rearrangement uses TRBV28 and TRBJ2-1; 10 bases align to TRBD1. Losses at the gene ends were 6 bases for V and 0 bases for J; bases not matched to a gene: 5. Germline V gene data show CDR1 as MDHEN and CDR2 as SYDVKM. The CDR3 sequence is 16 residues long. This chain's CDR3 is CASRGQGGSSYNEQFF. In DNA, the CDR3 is TGTGCCAGCAGAGGACAGGGGGGAAGCTCCTACAATGAGCAGTTCTTC.

The chain joins TRBV28 to TRBJ1-4; the match to TRBD1 covers 7 bases. V lost 2 bases and J lost 4; bases outside the gene matches: 4. The CDR3 totals 15 residues. Per germline, CDR1 MDHEN and CDR2 SYDVKM. For the CDR3, the DNA is TGTGCCAGCAGTTTAAGGGGGCGGAATAATGAAAAACTGTTTTTT. It yields the protein CASSLRGRNNEKLFF.

The V and J genes are TRBV9 and TRBJ2-3; weak D call: TRBD2 (5 bases). This CDR3 region has 16 residues. Germline CDR1 and CDR2: SGDLS and YYNGEE. V was trimmed by 0 bases and J by 4 bases, leaving 15 bases between them. The CDR3 region is CASSVGGFSGSDTQYF. CDR3 nucleotides: TGTGCCAGCAGCGTAGGCGGCTTTTCGGGATCAGATACGCAGTATTTT.

This chain joins TRBV29-1 and TRBJ2-1; 9 bases align to TRBD2. Germline CDR1 reads SQVTM; CDR2 reads ANQGSEA. The CDR3 sequence is 13 residues long. Trimming at V came to 7 bases and at J to 3 bases, leaving 4 bases not matched to a gene. CDR3 sequence reads: CSARTSVYNEQFF. In nucleotides, the CDR3 is TGCAGCGCCCGGACTAGCGTCTACAATGAGCAGTTCTTC.

This clone is medium-sized by share. The rearrangement uses TRBV6-1 and TRBJ2-7; D possibly uses TRBD1 or TRBD2 (5 bases each). The ends were cut back, 8 bases at V and 3 bases at J, with 14 bases in the middle. Germline-derived CDR1 and CDR2 are MNHNS and SASEGT. This CDR3 is built from 13 residues. The CDR3 sequence is CASPRDDFYEQYF. The CDR3 DNA follows: TGTGCCAGCCCCCGGGACGACTTCTACGAGCAGTACTTC.

The J gene is TRBJ2-7, the V gene TRBV19, with no clear D. The CDR3 has 15 residues. Germline-derived CDR1 and CDR2 are LNHDA and SQIVND (reference sequence). Trimming stripped 6 bases from V and 3 bases from J, with 18 bases between. The CDR3 is CASSDRWGSFYEQYF. The CDR3 bases are TGTGCCAGTAGCGATCGGTGGGGTTCTTTCTACGAGCAGTACTTC.

The genes are TRBV19 and TRBJ2-1; TRBD1 might be the D (5 bases). The germline CDR1 and CDR2 sequences are LNHDA and SQIVND (reference sequence). V was trimmed by 7 bases and J by 4 bases, leaving 17 bases between them. This CDR3 spans 15 amino acids. CDR3 amino acids: CASTPFSDNYNEQFF. CDR3 DNA sequence: TGTGCCAGTACCCCTTTTTCGGACAATTACAATGAGCAGTTCTTC.

The J gene is TRBJ2-5, the V gene TRBV27; TRBD2 matches 16 bases. Germline V gene sequence: CDR1 MNHEY, CDR2 SMNVEV (reference sequence). The CDR3 runs to 18 residues. V lost 4 bases, J lost 4 bases, and 9 bases stayed unmatched. For the CDR3, the DNA is TGTGCCAGCAGTTCCTCCCCGGGGACTAGCGGGAGGGCAGAGACCCAGTACTTC. Its translation is CASSSSPGTSGRAETQYF.

The rearrangement links TRBV11-3 to TRBJ2-5; unclear D gene. V was clipped by 0 bases and J by 1 base, with 0 bases between them. Germline CDR1 reads SGHNT; CDR2 reads YENEEA. This CDR3 is built from 12 residues. This CDR3 is CASSLDQETQYF. Written as DNA, the CDR3 is TGTGCCAGCAGCTTAGACCAAGAGACCCAGTACTTC.

The chain recombines TRBV7-9 with TRBJ2-2, with TRBD1 matching over 9 bases. In germline, CDR1 is SEHNR, CDR2 FQNEAQ (reference sequence). The V segment lost 5 bases and the J segment 4 bases; nucleotides outside the gene matches: 8. The CDR3 spans 16 residues. The CDR3 is CASSLRDRASTGELFF. Written as DNA, the CDR3 is TGTGCCAGCAGCCTACGGGACAGGGCGAGCACCGGGGAGCTGTTTTTT.

CDR3 amino acids: CASSRQGAQPQHF. For the CDR3, the DNA is TGTGCCAGTAGTCGTCAGGGGGCTCAGCCCCAGCATTTT. The chain recombines TRBV19 with TRBJ1-5, with 8 positions matching TRBD1. CDR1 LNHDA and CDR2 SQIVND come from the germline V gene (reference sequence). This CDR3 has 13 residues. The V gene end was trimmed by 5 bases and the J gene end by 6 bases; junction bases not matched to a gene: 3. Supplemented by reference TRBV19 and TRBJ1-5, the full variable domain reads DGGITQSPKYLFRKEGQNVTLSCEQNLNHDAMYWYRQDPGQGLRLIYYSQIVNDFQKGDIAEGYSVSREKKESFPLTVTSAQKNPTAFYLCASSRQGAQPQHFGDGTRLSIL.

The chain has TRBV11-1 and TRBJ2-1; D gene unclear. CDR1 is SGHAT and CDR2 is FQDESV in the germline V gene (reference sequence). This CDR3 spans 13 amino acids. The V and J ends lost 2 bases and 9 bases respectively, with 11 bases between them. The CDR3 is CASSLRLSGEQFF. CDR3 DNA sequence: TGTGCCAGCAGCTTAAGGTTATCTGGTGAGCAGTTCTTC.

V and J are TRBV6-5 and TRBJ2-3; unclear D gene. V lost 4 bases and J 6 bases, leaving 14 bases between the germline ends. Germline CDR1 reads MNHEY; CDR2 reads SVGAGI. CDR3 length: 14 amino acids. This CDR3 is CASSLGPSVDTQYF. CDR3 coding DNA: TGTGCCAGCAGTTTAGGCCCTTCGGTTGATACGCAGTATTTT.

The V gene is TRBV9, the J gene TRBJ1-5; 8 nucleotides match TRBD1. Trimming took 4 bases from V and 1 from J; bases not matched to a gene: 13. Germline CDR1 reads SGDLS; CDR2 reads YYNGEE. CDR3 length equals 18 residues. This chain's CDR3 is CASSPRRTGWRSNQPQHF. The CDR3 DNA follows: TGTGCCAGCAGCCCGCGCCGGACAGGGTGGAGGAGCAATCAGCCCCAGCATTTT.

Comments on this clone: At one end the junction does not follow the germline gene, possibly because of a read error. The chain uses TRBV7-3 and TRBJ1-5, with TRBD1 matching over 11 bases. This CDR3 is built from 13 residues. In germline, CDR1 is SGHTA, CDR2 FQGTGA. In DNA, the CDR3 is TGTGCCAGCAGCGGACAGGGGGCCCTCGTCCTGGATTTT. This gives the protein CASSGQGALVLDF. Using reference TRBV7-3 and TRBJ1-5 for the parts outside the CDR3, the full variable domain is GAGVSQTPSNKVTEKGKYVELRCDPISGHTALYWYRQSLGQGPEFLIYFQGTGAADDSGLPNDRFFAVRPEGSVSTLKIQRTERGDSAVYLCASSGQGALVLDFGDGTRLSIL.

This clone was counted a single time. The DNA of the CDR3 is TGTGCCAGCAGTTACTCGGGGAGTGTGTCTGAAGCTTTCTTT. It is translated as CASSYSGSVSEAFF. V is TRBV6-6 and J is TRBJ1-1; D unclear. This CDR3 spans 14 amino acids. Germline V lookup: CDR1 MNHNY, CDR2 SVGAGI (reference sequence). Trimming stripped 0 bases from V and 6 bases from J, with 11 bases between.

The rearrangement joins TRBV10-3 to TRBJ2-5; D perhaps matches TRBD1 (5 bases). The J call may be incorrect, as the DNA end agrees better with TRBJ2-7. CDR3 size: 13 residues. Per germline, CDR1 ENHRY and CDR2 SYGVKD. The CDR3 DNA reads as TGTGCCATCCAGGGTCCCGAAGCCTACGAGCAGTACTTC. This sequence encodes CAIQGPEAYEQYF.